The clone carrying this T cell receptor (beta chain) was counted at least ten times. The CDR3 runs 12 residues. V was trimmed by 5 bases and J by 8 bases, leaving 12 bases between them. Patients between 18 and 65 years old had hyperthyroidism, newly diagnosed and lasting under 2 months. Criteria for exclusion of patients were uncontrolled infection, other autoimmune disease, pregnancy or lactation. Clinical symptoms, serum thyroxine and TRAb, thyroid ultrasound and orbital computed tomography were used for the diagnoses. Extraction of PBMCs used roughly 9.4 ml of fresh peripheral blood. This specimen comes from a study of T cells in Graves' hyperthyroidism and ophthalmopathy. RNA transcripts yielded amplified TCR beta CDR3 regions. The HTBI set primed first-round TCR CDR3 RT-PCR. MiXCR, run by TCRdb on the multiplex PCR reads, gives a single entry per CDR3 protein. The sample has a few hundred thousand distinct CDR3 sequences, about 15% seen once.

This receptor was identified in a woman in her late teens or twenties with Graves' hyperthyroidism. Sequencing was performed on blood. The chain recombines TRBV12-3 or TRBV12-4 with TRBJ1-1; D is undetermined. The CDR3, as DNA: TGTGCCAGCAGTCCGAGTTTCAGAGAAGCTTTCTTT. Translation: CASSPSFREAFF.